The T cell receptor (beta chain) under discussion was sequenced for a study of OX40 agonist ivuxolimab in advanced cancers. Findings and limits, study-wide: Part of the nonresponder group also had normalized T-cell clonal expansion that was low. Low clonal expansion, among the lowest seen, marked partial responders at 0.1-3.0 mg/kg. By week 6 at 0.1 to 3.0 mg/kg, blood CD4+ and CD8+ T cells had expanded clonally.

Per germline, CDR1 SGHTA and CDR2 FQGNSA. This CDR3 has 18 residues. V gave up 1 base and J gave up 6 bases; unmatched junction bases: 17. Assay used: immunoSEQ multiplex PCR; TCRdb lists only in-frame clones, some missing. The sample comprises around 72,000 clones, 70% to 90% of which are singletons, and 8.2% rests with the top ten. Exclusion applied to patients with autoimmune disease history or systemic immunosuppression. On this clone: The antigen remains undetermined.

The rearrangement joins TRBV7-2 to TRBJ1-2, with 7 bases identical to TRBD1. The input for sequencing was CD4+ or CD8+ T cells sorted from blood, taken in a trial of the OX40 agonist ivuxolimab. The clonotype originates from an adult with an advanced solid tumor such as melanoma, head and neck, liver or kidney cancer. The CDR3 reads CASSLVSGTELTADGYTF. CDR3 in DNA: TGTGCCAGCAGCTTAGTAAGCGGGACAGAGCTGACTGCTGATGGCTACACCTTC.